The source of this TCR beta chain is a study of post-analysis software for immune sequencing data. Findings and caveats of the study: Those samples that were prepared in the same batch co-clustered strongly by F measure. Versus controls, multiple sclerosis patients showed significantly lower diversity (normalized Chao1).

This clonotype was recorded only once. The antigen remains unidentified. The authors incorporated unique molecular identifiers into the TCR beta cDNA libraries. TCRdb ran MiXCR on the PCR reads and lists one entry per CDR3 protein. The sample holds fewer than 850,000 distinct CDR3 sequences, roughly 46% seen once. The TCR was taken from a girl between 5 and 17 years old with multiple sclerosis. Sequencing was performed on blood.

Here the CDR3 reads CASSPDGNIQYF. As DNA, the CDR3 is TGTGCCAGCAGTCCCGACGGGAACATTCAGTACTTC. The chain joins TRBV27 to TRBJ2-4, with unresolved D. CDR1 MNHEY and CDR2 SMNVEV come from the germline V gene (reference sequence). With 5 bases removed from V and 7 bases from J, the gap between germline ends came to 9 bases. CDR3 size: 12 residues.